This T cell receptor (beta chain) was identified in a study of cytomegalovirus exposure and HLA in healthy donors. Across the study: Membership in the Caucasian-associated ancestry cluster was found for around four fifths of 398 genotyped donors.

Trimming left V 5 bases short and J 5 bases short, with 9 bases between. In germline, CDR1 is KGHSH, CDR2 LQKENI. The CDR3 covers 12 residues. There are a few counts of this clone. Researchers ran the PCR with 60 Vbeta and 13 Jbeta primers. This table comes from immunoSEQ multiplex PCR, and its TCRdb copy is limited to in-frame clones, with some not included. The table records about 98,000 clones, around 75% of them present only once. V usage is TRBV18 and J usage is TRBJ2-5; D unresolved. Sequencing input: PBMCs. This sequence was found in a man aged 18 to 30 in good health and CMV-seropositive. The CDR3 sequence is CASSIERETQYF. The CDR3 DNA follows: TGTGCCAGCTCAATCGAGAGGGAGACCCAGTACTTC.